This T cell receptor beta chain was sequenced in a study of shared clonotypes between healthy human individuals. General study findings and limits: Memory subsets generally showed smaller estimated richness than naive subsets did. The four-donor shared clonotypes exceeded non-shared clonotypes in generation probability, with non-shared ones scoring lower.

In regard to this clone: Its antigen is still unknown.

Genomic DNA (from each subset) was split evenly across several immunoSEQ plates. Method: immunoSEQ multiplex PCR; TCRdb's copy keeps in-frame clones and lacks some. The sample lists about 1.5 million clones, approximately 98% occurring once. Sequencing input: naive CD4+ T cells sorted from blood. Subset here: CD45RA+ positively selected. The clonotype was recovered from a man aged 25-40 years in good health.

The CDR3 bases are TGCGCCAGCAGCCCCTTAAGGGACCCCTTCTATGGCTACACCTTC. Its translation: CASSPLRDPFYGYTF. This chain joins TRBV4-1 and TRBJ1-2; possible D gene TRBD1, 5 bases. The CDR3 covers 15 residues. V was clipped by 4 bases and J by 4 bases, with 16 bases between them. The V gene's germline CDR1 is MGHRA and CDR2 YSYEKL.